What follows are 21 T cell receptor beta chains derived from one specimen sequenced in a study of T cells in Graves' hyperthyroidism and ophthalmopathy. Using RNA transcripts as the source, TCR beta CDR3 regions were amplified. HTBI primers were the set used in a first-round RT-PCR of the TCR CDR3. TCRdb redid the calling of the multiplex PCR reads with MiXCR, one entry per CDR3 protein. The repertoire holds a few hundred thousand distinct CDR3 sequences, with roughly 14% as singletons. Sequencing was carried out using blood. The receptors shown here come from a middle-aged woman with Graves' hyperthyroidism that later progressed to Graves' ophthalmopathy.

The CDR3 coding sequence is TGTGCCAGCAGCCGCAATCGGGGGGCAAAAATCTACGAGCAGTACTTC. Its translation is CASSRNRGAKIYEQYF. The rearrangement joins TRBV7-6 to TRBJ2-7, with a weak D call TRBD2 (7 bases). Trimming left V 5 bases short and J 3 bases short, with 20 bases between. The CDR3 runs to 16 residues. Germline CDR1 reads SGHVS; CDR2 reads FNYEAQ.

This clonotype appeared many times. The genes are TRBV11-2 and TRBJ2-1; D is ambiguous. Germline lookup yields CDR1 SGHAT and CDR2 FQNNGV. Trimming removed 4 bases from V and 7 bases from J, with 11 bases in between. The CDR3 contains 13 residues. The CDR3, as DNA: TGTGCCAGCAGCTCCACCGGATGGAATGAGCAGTTCTTC. Amino acids: CASSSTGWNEQFF.

This clonotype was counted ten times or more. The chain uses TRBV3-1 and TRBJ1-1; D ambiguous. CDR1 and CDR2 from the germline V gene are LGHDT and YNNKEL (reference sequence). The CDR3 has 14 amino acids. The V end lost 0 bases, the J end lost 2 bases, and 7 bases lay between the germline ends. The CDR3 nucleotides are TGTGCCAGCAGCCAAGACAGGATAAACACTGAAGCTTTCTTT. It encodes CASSQDRINTEAFF.

V and J are TRBV6-1 and TRBJ1-1, with TRBD1 matching over 9 bases. V was clipped by 6 bases and J by 5 bases; unmatched bases: 10. The germline gives CDR1 MNHNS, CDR2 SASEGT. The CDR3 spans 15 residues. CDR3 region: CASRTGTGYRTEAFF. The DNA for the CDR3 is TGTGCCAGCAGGACCGGGACAGGGTATAGAACTGAAGCTTTCTTT.

There are many counts of this clonotype. The V and J genes are TRBV3-1 and TRBJ2-7; D is unresolved. Trimming took off 0 bases at V and 1 base at J, with 7 bases between the two ends. The CDR3 loop spans 14 amino acids. The germline V gene has CDR1 LGHDT and CDR2 YNNKEL (reference sequence). The CDR3 DNA is TGTGCCAGCAGCCAAGAACCGTCTTCCTACGAGCAGTACTTC. Translated, it gives CASSQEPSSYEQYF.

By share, this clonotype ranks as medium-sized (0.01 to 0.1%). The chain joins TRBV11-2 to TRBJ2-1, with 14 bases that match TRBD2. The germline V gene encodes CDR1 SGHAT and CDR2 FQNNGV. This CDR3 is 16 amino acids long. V shed 5 bases and J 8 bases; nucleotides not matched to a gene: 8. The DNA of the CDR3 is TGTGCCAGCAGCCCGGGACTAGCGGGAGTCCCATATGAGCAGTTCTTC. This sequence encodes CASSPGLAGVPYEQFF.

This clonotype was recorded many times. The chain uses TRBV28 and TRBJ2-2, with D possibly being TRBD1 (6 bases). The length of the CDR3 is 17 residues. The V and J ends lost 7 bases and 0 bases respectively, with 18 bases between them. Germline V gene lookup returns CDR1 MDHEN and CDR2 SYDVKM. The chain's CDR3 is CASKGSAGTPNTGELFF. The CDR3 DNA follows: TGTGCCAGCAAAGGGTCGGCCGGGACACCGAACACCGGGGAGCTGTTTTTT.

This clonotype was counted a few times. V is TRBV19 and J is TRBJ2-5; D is unclear. Germline CDR1 is LNHDA and CDR2 is SQIVND (reference sequence). CDR3 length: 14 residues. V was cut by 2 bases and J by 7 bases, with 14 bases left in between. The CDR3 DNA sequence: TGTGCCAGTAGTATAAGTTTACTCCGCGGGACCCAGTACTTC. As protein: CASSISLLRGTQYF.

This clonotype has at least ten counts. The J gene is TRBJ2-1, the V gene TRBV20-1; a weak D match, TRBD2 (5 bases). Per germline, CDR1 DFQATT and CDR2 SNEGSKA (reference sequence). V was shortened by 5 bases and J by 3 bases, with 11 bases between the two germline ends. CDR3 length: 13 amino acids. CDR3 sequence (DNA): TGCAGTGCTCGGCTAGCTTTCTACAATGAGCAGTTCTTC. Its translation: CSARLAFYNEQFF.

Ten or more counts support this clonotype. The chain joins TRBV18 to TRBJ2-6, with D hard to call. This CDR3 spans 15 amino acids. V was shortened by 2 bases and J by 2 bases, with 7 bases between the two germline ends. CDR1 is KGHSH, CDR2 LQKENI, per germline. The DNA for the CDR3 is TGTGCCAGCTCACCAAGCCAGACTGGGGCCAACGTCCTGACTTTC. Protein sequence: CASSPSQTGANVLTF.

This clonotype was recorded many times. The chain carries TRBV30 and TRBJ2-3, with TRBD2 matching 7 bases. The CDR3 covers 16 residues. With V trimmed by 0 bases and J by 3 bases, 9 bases remained unmatched. CDR1 and CDR2 from the germline V gene are GTSNPN and SVGIG (reference sequence). CDR3 region: CAWSVVAGVWTDTQYF. CDR3 DNA sequence: TGTGCCTGGAGTGTAGTGGCGGGAGTATGGACAGATACGCAGTATTTT.

This clonotype was counted at least ten times. The CDR3 sequence is CASQGSYNEQFF. The CDR3, as DNA: TGTGCCAGCCAGGGCTCCTACAATGAGCAGTTCTTC. The chain has TRBV2 and TRBJ2-1; perhaps TRBD1 as D (5 bases). This CDR3 is 12 amino acids long. Trimming pared 8 bases from V and 0 bases from J, leaving 5 bases between. CDR1 and CDR2 from the germline V gene are SNHLY and FYNNEI.

This clonotype showed up many times. The rearrangement links TRBV20-1 to TRBJ2-3; D remains unclear. CDR1 and CDR2 (germline): DFQATT, SNEGSKA (reference sequence). The V end was cut by 0 bases, the J end by 3 bases, with 7 bases between. This CDR3 comprises 13 residues. The CDR3 here is CSARDLGTDTQYF. The CDR3 DNA reads as TGCAGTGCTAGAGATCTGGGTACAGATACGCAGTATTTT.

This clonotype was counted many times. This sequence joins TRBV7-2 and TRBJ2-7, with 9 bases lining up with TRBD2. Trimming at V came to 5 bases and at J to 2 bases, leaving 10 bases not matched to a gene. This CDR3 is 16 amino acids long. The germline V gene has CDR1 SGHTA and CDR2 FQGNSA. The DNA for the CDR3 is TGTGCCAGCAGCCCAGACGGTAGCGGGGGTACCTACGAGCAGTACTTC. This codes for CASSPDGSGGTYEQYF.

The chain joins TRBV4-2 to TRBJ2-7, with 11 bases lining up with TRBD2. Per germline, CDR1 LGHNA and CDR2 YNFKEQ. CDR3 length: 15 amino acids. J was trimmed by 4 bases and V by 3 bases; bases with no gene match: 5. Here the CDR3 DNA reads TGTGCCAGCAGCCACCAGACTAGCGGGATATACGAGCAGTACTTC. This codes for CASSHQTSGIYEQYF.

For this clonotype: A much more abundant neighbour one base away suggests this may be a read error. V gene TRBV13 combines with J gene TRBJ2-7, with 7 bases identical to TRBD1. Germline-derived CDR1 and CDR2 are PRHDT and FYEKMQ (reference sequence). There are 15 residues in the CDR3. The CDR3 DNA follows: TGTGCCGGCAGCTTAAACATAGGGGGCCCCCACGAGCAGTACTTC. It is translated as CAGSLNIGGPHEQYF.

The table lists this clonotype with many counts. This chain joins TRBV2 and TRBJ2-3; 10 bases fit TRBD2. The CDR3 consists of 15 residues. Germline V gene lookup returns CDR1 SNHLY and CDR2 FYNNEI. The V segment lost 11 bases and the J segment 4 bases; nucleotides outside the gene matches: 12. CDR3 in DNA: TGTGCCCGAACACAGCGGGAGGGCCGACCAGATACGCAGTATTTT. The encoded protein is CARTQREGRPDTQYF.

This clonotype was seen many times. The V call is TRBV5-1, the J call TRBJ2-1; TRBD2 matches at 10 bases. The length of the CDR3 is 14 residues. Germline V lookup: CDR1 SGHRS, CDR2 YFSETQ. The V gene end was trimmed by 4 bases and the J gene end by 7 bases; junction bases not matched to a gene: 5. CDR3 sequence: CASSPAGGLNEQFF. The CDR3 bases are TGCGCCAGCAGCCCAGCGGGAGGGTTAAATGAGCAGTTCTTC. The full variable domain, completed using reference TRBV5-1 and TRBJ2-1, is KAGVTQTPRYLIKTRGQQVTLSCSPISGHRSVSWYQQTPGQGLQFLFEYFSETQRNKGNFPGRFSGRQFSNSRSEMNVSTLELGDSALYLCASSPAGGLNEQFFGPGTRLTVL.

The rearrangement joins TRBV10-3 to TRBJ2-7, with D maybe TRBD2 (6 bases). Germline V gene sequence: CDR1 ENHRY, CDR2 SYGVKD. The CDR3 contains 12 residues. In DNA, the CDR3 is TGTACCACCCGGCGGGACGCCTACGAGCAGTACTTC. Translating it yields CTTRRDAYEQYF.

This clonotype was counted at least ten times. The chain carries TRBV19 and TRBJ2-1; D is possibly TRBD1 or TRBD2 (5 bases each). The CDR3 loop spans 14 amino acids. V lost 5 bases and J 2 bases, leaving 10 bases between the germline ends. Germline V gene lookup returns CDR1 LNHDA and CDR2 SQIVND (reference sequence). CDR3 in DNA: TGTGCCAGTAGTGCTAGGGGAGCCTACAATGAGCAGTTCTTC. Amino acids: CASSARGAYNEQFF.

At least ten counts were recorded for this clonotype. J is TRBJ2-3 and V is TRBV20-1; D is ambiguous. Germline lookup yields CDR1 DFQATT and CDR2 SNEGSKA (reference sequence). The germline V and J ends were trimmed by 5 bases and 5 bases, with 5 bases remaining between them. The CDR3 spans 10 residues. DNA of the CDR3: TGCAGTGCTTCCAGAGATACGCAGTATTTT. Protein product: CSASRDTQYF.